This TCR beta chain was recovered during a study of patients and donors after allogeneic stem cell transplantation. TCRdb fed the RT-PCR reads into MiXCR, producing one record per CDR3 protein. The sample yields a few hundred thousand distinct CDR3 sequences, around an eighth seen once. Germline-derived CDR1 and CDR2 are SGHTA and FQGTGA. With 7 bases removed from V and 2 bases from J, the gap between germline ends came to 13 bases. The CDR3 is 14 residues long. In its sample, this clonotype was seen many times. The chain combines TRBV7-3 with TRBJ2-3, with a possible D match to TRBD2 (7 bases). The sequenced sample consisted of blood, either unsorted or a sorted T cell fraction (not recorded which). The TCR was taken from a human donor who was either an allogeneic HSCT recipient or a stem cell or donor lymphocyte infusion donor (not recorded which). It is not recorded whose cells these are; they may come from a transplant donor. CDR3: CASKTGGPTDTQYF. The DNA for the CDR3 is TGTGCCAGCAAGACCGGGGGGCCCACAGATACGCAGTATTTT.